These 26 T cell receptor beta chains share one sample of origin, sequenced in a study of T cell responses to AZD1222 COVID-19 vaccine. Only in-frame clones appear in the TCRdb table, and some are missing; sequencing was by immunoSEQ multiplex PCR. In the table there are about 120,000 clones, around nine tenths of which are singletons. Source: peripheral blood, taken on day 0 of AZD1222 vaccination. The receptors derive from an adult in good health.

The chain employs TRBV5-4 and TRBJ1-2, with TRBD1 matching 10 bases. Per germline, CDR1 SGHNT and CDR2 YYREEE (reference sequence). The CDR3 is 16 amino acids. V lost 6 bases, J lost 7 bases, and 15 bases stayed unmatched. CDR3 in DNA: TGTGCCAGCACCTCCCACCGGACAGGGGGACAGGGTGGCTACACCTTC. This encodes CASTSHRTGGQGGYTF.

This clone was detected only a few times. CDR3 bases: TGTGCCAGCTCACCGTCGGCAGGGTCGTACGAGCAGTACTTC. Its translation: CASSPSAGSYEQYF. The chain combines TRBV18 with TRBJ2-7, with TRBD1 as a possible D gene (5 bases). This CDR3 has 14 residues. The V end lost 3 bases, the J end lost 4 bases, and 13 bases lay between the germline ends. Germline values: CDR1 KGHSH, CDR2 LQKENI.

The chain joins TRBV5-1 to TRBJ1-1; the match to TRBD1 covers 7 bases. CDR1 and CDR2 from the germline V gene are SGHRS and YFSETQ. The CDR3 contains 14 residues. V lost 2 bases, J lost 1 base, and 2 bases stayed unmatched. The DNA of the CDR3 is TGCGCCAGCAGCTTTCGACAGGGGAACACTGAAGCTTTCTTT. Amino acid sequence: CASSFRQGNTEAFF.

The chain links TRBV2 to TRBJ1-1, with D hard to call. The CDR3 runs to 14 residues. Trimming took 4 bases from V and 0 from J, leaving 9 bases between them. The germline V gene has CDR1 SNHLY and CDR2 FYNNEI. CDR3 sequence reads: CASSAGTLNTEAFF. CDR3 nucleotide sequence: TGTGCCAGCAGTGCAGGTACACTGAACACTGAAGCTTTCTTT.

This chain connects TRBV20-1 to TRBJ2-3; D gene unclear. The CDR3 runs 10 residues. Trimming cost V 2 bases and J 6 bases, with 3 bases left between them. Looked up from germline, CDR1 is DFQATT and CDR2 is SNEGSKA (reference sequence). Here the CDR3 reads CSARSDTQYF. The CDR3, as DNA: TGCAGTGCTAGATCCGATACGCAGTATTTT.

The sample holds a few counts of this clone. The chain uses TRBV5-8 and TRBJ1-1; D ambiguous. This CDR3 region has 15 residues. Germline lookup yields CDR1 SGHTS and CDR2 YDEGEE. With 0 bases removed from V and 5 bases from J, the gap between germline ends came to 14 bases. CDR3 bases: TGTGCCAGCAGCTTGGAGCTCTTCTTGGGGACTGAAGCTTTCTTT. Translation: CASSLELFLGTEAFF.

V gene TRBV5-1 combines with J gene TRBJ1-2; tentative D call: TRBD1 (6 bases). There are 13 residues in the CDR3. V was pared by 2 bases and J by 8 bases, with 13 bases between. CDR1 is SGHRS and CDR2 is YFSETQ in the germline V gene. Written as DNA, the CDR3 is TGCGCCAGCAGCTTCCCAGGGGCGTCGGGCTACACCTTC. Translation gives CASSFPGASGYTF. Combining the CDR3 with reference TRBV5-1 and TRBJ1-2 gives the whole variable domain KAGVTQTPRYLIKTRGQQVTLSCSPISGHRSVSWYQQTPGQGLQFLFEYFSETQRNKGNFPGRFSGRQFSNSRSEMNVSTLELGDSALYLCASSFPGASGYTFGSGTRLTVV.

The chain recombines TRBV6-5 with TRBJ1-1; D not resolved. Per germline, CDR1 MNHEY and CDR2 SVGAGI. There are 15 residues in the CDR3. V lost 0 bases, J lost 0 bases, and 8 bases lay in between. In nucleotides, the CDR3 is TGTGCCAGCAGTTACTCCTCGGTTGTGAACACTGAAGCTTTCTTT. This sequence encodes CASSYSSVVNTEAFF.

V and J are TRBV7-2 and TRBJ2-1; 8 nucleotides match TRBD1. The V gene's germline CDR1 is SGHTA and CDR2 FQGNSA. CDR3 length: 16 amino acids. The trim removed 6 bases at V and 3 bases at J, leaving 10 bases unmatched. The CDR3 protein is CASRQRPGGIYNEQFF. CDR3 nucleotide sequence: TGTGCCAGCAGACAAAGACCAGGGGGCATCTACAATGAGCAGTTCTTC.

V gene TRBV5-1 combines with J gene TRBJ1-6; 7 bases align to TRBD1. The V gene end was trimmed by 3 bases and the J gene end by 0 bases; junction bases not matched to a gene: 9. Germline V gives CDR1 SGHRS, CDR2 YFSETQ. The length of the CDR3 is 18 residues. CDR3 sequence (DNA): TGCGCCAGCAGCTACGGGACAGTCGAGAGCTCCTATAATTCACCCCTCCACTTT. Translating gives CASSYGTVESSYNSPLHF.

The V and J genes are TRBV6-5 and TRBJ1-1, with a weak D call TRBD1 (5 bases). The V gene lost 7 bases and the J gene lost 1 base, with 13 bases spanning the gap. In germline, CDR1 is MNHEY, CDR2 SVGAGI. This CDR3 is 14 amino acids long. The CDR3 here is CASTRDGQNTEAFF. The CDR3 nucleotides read TGTGCCAGCACCCGGGACGGGCAGAACACTGAAGCTTTCTTT.

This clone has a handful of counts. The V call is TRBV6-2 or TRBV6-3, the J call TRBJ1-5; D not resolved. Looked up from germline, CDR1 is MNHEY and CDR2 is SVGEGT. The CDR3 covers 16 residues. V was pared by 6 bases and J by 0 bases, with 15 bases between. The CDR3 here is CASSPWRAHSNQPQHF. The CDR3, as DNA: TGTGCCAGCAGCCCTTGGAGGGCGCATAGCAATCAGCCCCAGCATTTT.

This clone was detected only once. Written as DNA, the CDR3 is TGTGCCAGCAGTGAGAGGTCGCGGACTGAAGCTTTCTTT. Translation gives CASSERSRTEAFF. This chain uses TRBV2 with TRBJ1-1, with D uncertain. Germline V gene sequence: CDR1 SNHLY, CDR2 FYNNEI. The V end was cut by 3 bases, the J end by 5 bases, with 10 bases between. This CDR3 has 13 residues.

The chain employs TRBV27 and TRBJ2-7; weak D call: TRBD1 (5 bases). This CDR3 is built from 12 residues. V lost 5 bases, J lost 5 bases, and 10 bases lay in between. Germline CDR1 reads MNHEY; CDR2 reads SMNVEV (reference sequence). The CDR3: CASSIKGNEQYF. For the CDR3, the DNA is TGTGCCAGCAGTATAAAGGGGAACGAGCAGTACTTC.

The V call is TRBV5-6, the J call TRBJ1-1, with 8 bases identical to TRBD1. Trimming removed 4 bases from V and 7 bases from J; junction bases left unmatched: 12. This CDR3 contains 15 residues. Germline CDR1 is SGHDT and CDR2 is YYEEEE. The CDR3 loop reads CASSEMQGALSEAFF. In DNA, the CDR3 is TGTGCCAGCAGCGAAATGCAGGGGGCGCTGAGTGAAGCTTTCTTT.

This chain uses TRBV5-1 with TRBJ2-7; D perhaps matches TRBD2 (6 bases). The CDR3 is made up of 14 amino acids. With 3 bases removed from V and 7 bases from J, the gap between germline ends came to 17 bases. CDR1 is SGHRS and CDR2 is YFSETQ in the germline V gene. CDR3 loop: CASSSGTLLREQYF. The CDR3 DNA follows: TGCGCCAGCAGCTCCGGGACTCTACTGAGGGAGCAGTACTTC.

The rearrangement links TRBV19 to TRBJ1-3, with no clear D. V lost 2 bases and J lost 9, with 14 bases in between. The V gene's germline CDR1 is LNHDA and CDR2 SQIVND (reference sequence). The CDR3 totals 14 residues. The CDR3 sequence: CASSIYSGDATIYF. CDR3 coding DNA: TGTGCCAGTAGTATATATTCGGGCGACGCCACCATATATTTT.

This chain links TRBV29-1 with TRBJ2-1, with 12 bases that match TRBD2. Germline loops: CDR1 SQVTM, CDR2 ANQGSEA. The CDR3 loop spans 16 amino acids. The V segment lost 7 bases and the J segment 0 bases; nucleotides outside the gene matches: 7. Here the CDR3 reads CSGIMTSGSSYNEQFF. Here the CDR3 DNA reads TGCAGCGGTATAATGACTAGCGGGAGCTCCTACAATGAGCAGTTCTTC.

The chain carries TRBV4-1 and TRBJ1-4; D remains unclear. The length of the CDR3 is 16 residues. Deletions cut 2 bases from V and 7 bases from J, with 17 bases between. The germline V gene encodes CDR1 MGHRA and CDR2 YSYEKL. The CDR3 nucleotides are TGCGCCAGCAGCCAATTAACAACAGCGGGAGGTGAAAAACTGTTTTTT. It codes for CASSQLTTAGGEKLFF.

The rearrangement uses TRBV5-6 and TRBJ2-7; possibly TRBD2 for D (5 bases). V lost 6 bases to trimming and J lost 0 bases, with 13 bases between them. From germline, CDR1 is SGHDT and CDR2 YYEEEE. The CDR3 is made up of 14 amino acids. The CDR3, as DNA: TGTGCCAGCACCCAAGCGGACGGCTCCTACGAGCAGTACTTC. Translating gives CASTQADGSYEQYF.

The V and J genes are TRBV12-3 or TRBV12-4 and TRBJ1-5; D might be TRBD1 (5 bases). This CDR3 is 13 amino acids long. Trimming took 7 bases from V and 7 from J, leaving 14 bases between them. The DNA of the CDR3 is TGTGCCAGCATGGGGCCTCTGGGGCAGCCCCAGCATTTT. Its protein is CASMGPLGQPQHF.

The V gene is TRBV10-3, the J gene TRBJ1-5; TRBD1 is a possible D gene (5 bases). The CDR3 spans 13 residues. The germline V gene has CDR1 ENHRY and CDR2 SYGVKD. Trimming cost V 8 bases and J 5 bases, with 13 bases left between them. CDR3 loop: CAIGRDVHQPQHF. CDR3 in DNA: TGTGCCATCGGCCGGGACGTACATCAGCCCCAGCATTTT.

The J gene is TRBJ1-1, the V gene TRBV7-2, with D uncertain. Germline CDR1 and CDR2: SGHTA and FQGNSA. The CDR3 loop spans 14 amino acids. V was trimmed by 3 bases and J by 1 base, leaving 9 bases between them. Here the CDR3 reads CASSFFPGNTEAFF. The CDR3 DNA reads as TGTGCCAGCAGCTTTTTCCCAGGGAACACTGAAGCTTTCTTT.

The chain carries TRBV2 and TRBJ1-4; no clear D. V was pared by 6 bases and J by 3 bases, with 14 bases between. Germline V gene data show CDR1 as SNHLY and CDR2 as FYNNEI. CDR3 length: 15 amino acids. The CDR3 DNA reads TGTGCCAGCAGGCCTCTCCGGGGTTCTAATGAAAAACTGTTTTTT. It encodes CASRPLRGSNEKLFF.

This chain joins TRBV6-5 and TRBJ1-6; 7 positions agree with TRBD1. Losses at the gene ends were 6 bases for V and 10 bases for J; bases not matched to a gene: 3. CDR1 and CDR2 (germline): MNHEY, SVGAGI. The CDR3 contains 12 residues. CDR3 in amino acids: CASSRQGSPLHF. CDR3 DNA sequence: TGTGCCAGCAGCCGACAGGGCTCACCCCTCCACTTT.

The CDR3 here is CASSEGRAGNQPQHF. The CDR3 DNA reads TGTGCCAGCAGTGAGGGTCGGGCGGGAAATCAGCCCCAGCATTTT. The chain recombines TRBV2 with TRBJ1-5; no clear D gene. The CDR3 contains 15 residues. V lost 3 bases, J lost 4 bases, and 13 bases lay in between. CDR1 SNHLY and CDR2 FYNNEI come from the germline V gene.